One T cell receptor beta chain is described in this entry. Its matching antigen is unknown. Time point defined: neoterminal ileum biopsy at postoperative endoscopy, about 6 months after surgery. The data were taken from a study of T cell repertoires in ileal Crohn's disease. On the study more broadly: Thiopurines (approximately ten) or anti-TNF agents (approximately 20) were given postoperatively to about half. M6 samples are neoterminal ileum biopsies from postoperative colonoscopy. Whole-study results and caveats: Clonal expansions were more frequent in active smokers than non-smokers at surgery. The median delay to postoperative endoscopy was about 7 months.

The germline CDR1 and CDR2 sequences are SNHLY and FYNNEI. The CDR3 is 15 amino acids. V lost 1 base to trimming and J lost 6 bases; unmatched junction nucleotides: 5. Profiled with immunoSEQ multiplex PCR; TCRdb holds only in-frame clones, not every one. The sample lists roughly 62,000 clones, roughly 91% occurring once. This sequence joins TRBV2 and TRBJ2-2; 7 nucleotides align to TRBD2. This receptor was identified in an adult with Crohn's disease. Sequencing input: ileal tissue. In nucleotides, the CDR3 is TGTGCCAGCAGTGAAGAGGCAGGGAGGGCCGGGGAGCTGTTTTTT. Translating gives CASSEEAGRAGELFF.